This record looks at one T cell receptor beta chain sequence and its context. Antigen: not known. CDR1 SGHRS and CDR2 YFSETQ come from the germline V gene. V lost 3 bases, J lost 0 bases, and 3 bases stayed unmatched. This CDR3 contains 16 residues. The data were obtained in a study of cytomegalovirus exposure and HLA in healthy donors. Study results and limitations: Fewer N-insertions (relative to the roughly 670-donor mean) were reportedly seen in an Asian-associated ancestry cluster in a later analysis. Accurate HLA-A and HLA-B prediction from TCR beta sequences was reported for most subjects. Most of the TCR beta V segments (in an earlier analysis) were productive either about 87% or about 30% of the time.

PCR primers comprised 60 Vbeta and 13 Jbeta primers. This table comes from immunoSEQ multiplex PCR, and its TCRdb copy is limited to in-frame clones, with some not included. Of roughly 150,000 clones in the sample, 60% to 80% are singletons; the top ten hold around 2%. This TCR was sampled from a young man in good health and CMV-seronegative. This chain connects TRBV5-1 to TRBJ2-5, with TRBD1 matching 12 bases. The specimen was PBMCs. Written as DNA, the CDR3 is TGCGCCAGCAGCTCCGGGACAGGGGGCTACCAAGAGACCCAGTACTTC. Its translation: CASSSGTGGYQETQYF.